A single sample is the source of the 30 T cell receptor beta chains below, sequenced in a study of T cells after yellow fever vaccination. MiXCR, applied by TCRdb to the 5' RACE reads, yields one record per CDR3 protein. Among a few hundred thousand distinct CDR3 sequences listed, around a sixth were seen once. Sequences were derived from PBMCs, sampled 5 days after the first yellow fever vaccination. The receptor source for this set is a man aged 18 to 30 who received the YFV17D yellow fever vaccine.

This chain connects TRBV5-1 to TRBJ1-1, with TRBD1 matching 7 bases. Trimming cost V 3 bases and J 1 base; bases outside gene matches: 6. The germline gives CDR1 SGHRS, CDR2 YFSETQ. The CDR3 has 15 residues. The CDR3 coding sequence is TGCGCCAGCAGCTCGGGACAGACCACGAACACTGAAGCTTTCTTT. This encodes CASSSGQTTNTEAFF.

The CDR3 reads CASSWTQDTEAFF. In DNA, the CDR3 is TGTGCCAGCTCATGGACGCAGGACACTGAAGCTTTCTTT. The rearrangement joins TRBV18 to TRBJ1-1; D remains unclear. Germline CDR1 is KGHSH and CDR2 is LQKENI. The CDR3 runs to 13 residues. Trimming cost V 5 bases and J 3 bases, with 10 bases left between them. Variable domain in full (rest from reference TRBV18 and TRBJ1-1): NAGVMQNPRHLVRRRGQEARLRCSPMKGHSHVYWYRQLPEEGLKFMVYLQKENIIDESGMPKERFSAEFPKEGPSILRIQQVVRGDSAAYFCASSWTQDTEAFFGQGTRLTVV.

The rearrangement uses TRBV4-3 and TRBJ1-6; D possibly corresponds to TRBD1 (6 bases). V lost 0 bases, J lost 12 bases, and 9 bases lay in between. Germline lookup yields CDR1 LGHNA and CDR2 YSLEER. CDR3 length: 13 amino acids. Here the CDR3 reads CASSQDQGRPLHF. The DNA for the CDR3 is TGCGCCAGCAGCCAAGATCAGGGGAGACCCCTCCACTTT.

The CDR3 here is CASKGAPGTSGQSTDTQYF. The CDR3 nucleotides are TGTGCCAGCAAGGGAGCTCCGGGGACTAGCGGGCAAAGCACAGATACGCAGTATTTT. The rearrangement links TRBV27 to TRBJ2-3, with 12 bases identical to TRBD2. This CDR3 has 19 residues. CDR1 MNHEY and CDR2 SMNVEV come from the germline V gene (reference sequence). The ends lost 7 bases at V and 0 bases at J; junction bases unmatched: 14.

V and J are TRBV28 and TRBJ2-3, with D hard to call. Trimming stripped 8 bases from V and 11 bases from J, with 20 bases between. Germline lookup yields CDR1 MDHEN and CDR2 SYDVKM. This CDR3 has 13 residues. CDR3 amino acids: CASHAPPRLRQYF. CDR3 sequence (DNA): TGTGCCAGCCACGCGCCCCCTCGATTGAGGCAGTATTTT.

The chain links TRBV7-9 to TRBJ2-3; D unresolved. The CDR3 consists of 13 residues. V lost 5 bases, J lost 5 bases, and 11 bases lay in between. Germline V lookup: CDR1 SEHNR, CDR2 FQNEAQ (reference sequence). CDR3 sequence reads: CASSPPAEDTQYF. The CDR3 DNA reads as TGTGCCAGCAGCCCGCCGGCTGAAGATACGCAGTATTTT.

The chain carries TRBV29-1 and TRBJ2-5; 10 bases are a match to TRBD1. CDR1 is SQVTM and CDR2 is ANQGSEA in the germline V gene. The trim removed 6 bases at V and 2 bases at J, leaving 15 bases unmatched. CDR3 length: 17 residues. DNA of the CDR3: TGCAGCGTATGCTATCTGACCGGGACAGGGGCTCAAGAGACCCAGTACTTC. Protein product: CSVCYLTGTGAQETQYF. The variable domain in full, with the rest retrieved from reference TRBV29-1 and TRBJ2-5, is SAVISQKPSRDICQRGTSLTIQCQVDSQVTMMFWYRQQPGQSLTLIATANQGSEATYESGFVIDKFPISRPNLTFSTLTVSNMSPEDSSIYLCSVCYLTGTGAQETQYFGPGTRLLVL.

This chain connects TRBV7-9 to TRBJ2-7; D is perhaps TRBD1 (5 bases). The germline CDR1 and CDR2 sequences are SEHNR and FQNEAQ (reference sequence). This CDR3 region has 14 residues. Trimming pared 3 bases from V and 6 bases from J, leaving 15 bases between. CDR3 bases: TGTGCCAGCAGCTTCTTTGGGGCTCCAACCGAGCAGTACGTC. It codes for CASSFFGAPTEQYV.

J is TRBJ2-5 and V is TRBV4-2, with 11 positions matching TRBD2. The CDR3 covers 16 residues. The junction had 4 bases not matched to a gene; V was cut back by 4 bases and J by 0 bases. The V gene's germline CDR1 is LGHNA and CDR2 YNFKEQ. The CDR3 DNA reads TGTGCCAGCAGCCCGAGGACTAGCGGGTACCAAGAGACCCAGTACTTC. Translated: CASSPRTSGYQETQYF.

This clonotype was observed a handful of times. This chain connects TRBV10-1 to TRBJ2-7; the D gene is possibly TRBD1 (6 bases). V lost 5 bases and J lost 6, with 17 bases in between. This CDR3 comprises 14 residues. Germline values: CDR1 WNHNN, CDR2 SYGVQD (reference sequence). Here the CDR3 DNA reads TGCGCCAGCAGTCGGGACACCTCCCTCGTCGAGCAGTACTTC. This sequence encodes CASSRDTSLVEQYF.

V is TRBV9 and J is TRBJ2-5; D perhaps matches TRBD2 (5 bases). Trimming took off 4 bases at V and 2 bases at J, with 18 bases between the two ends. The germline V gene has CDR1 SGDLS and CDR2 YYNGEE. The CDR3 totals 16 residues. The CDR3: CASSSPLGRAQETQYF. The CDR3 DNA follows: TGTGCCAGCAGCAGCCCACTAGGACGGGCACAAGAGACCCAGTACTTC. Looking up the rest from reference TRBV9 and TRBJ2-5 gives the full variable domain: DSGVTQTPKHLITATGQRVTLRCSPRSGDLSVYWYQQSLDQGLQFLIQYYNGEERAKGNILERFSAQQFPDLHSELNLSSLELGDSALYFCASSSPLGRAQETQYFGPGTRLLVL.

The rearrangement uses TRBV19 and TRBJ2-3; D gene unclear. V lost 7 bases to trimming and J lost 0 bases, with 11 bases between them. Germline CDR1 reads LNHDA; CDR2 reads SQIVND (reference sequence). The CDR3 has 14 amino acids. The CDR3 loop reads CASKSEPSTDTQYF. In DNA form, the CDR3 reads TGTGCCAGTAAAAGCGAGCCTAGCACAGATACGCAGTATTTT.

V is TRBV11-2 and J is TRBJ2-6; 7 nucleotides agree with TRBD2. From germline, CDR1 is SGHAT and CDR2 FQNNGV. After removal of 4 bases from V and 0 bases from J, the junction contained 12 bases not matched to a gene. The CDR3 is 19 amino acids. The CDR3 sequence is CASSSYGGTSLSGANVLTF. CDR3 coding DNA: TGTGCCAGCAGCTCTTACGGGGGGACTTCACTCTCTGGGGCCAACGTCCTGACTTTC.

In its sample, this clonotype was seen a few times. V is TRBV6-2 or TRBV6-3 and J is TRBJ2-7; D possibly matches TRBD1 or TRBD2 (5 bases each). The CDR3 is 14 residues long. Trimming cost V 4 bases and J 3 bases, with 13 bases left between them. The germline V gene has CDR1 MNHEY and CDR2 SVGEGT. The CDR3 DNA is TGTGCCAGCAGTTTCCGGGGCAGAGGCTACGAGCAGTACGTC. This codes for CASSFRGRGYEQYV.

The J gene is TRBJ1-1, the V gene TRBV7-9; TRBD1 is a possible D gene (5 bases). Trimming left V 0 bases short and J 5 bases short, with 13 bases between. The length of the CDR3 is 15 residues. Germline CDR1 is SEHNR and CDR2 is FQNEAQ (reference sequence). The CDR3 DNA reads as TGTGCCAGCAGCTTAGCGCAGGGAGTTGGGACTGAAGCTTTCTTT. Its translation: CASSLAQGVGTEAFF.

The chain uses TRBV5-4 and TRBJ2-5, with 8 bases lining up with TRBD2. The CDR3 extends over 16 amino acids. Unmatched junction bases numbered 16, after V lost 7 bases and J lost 5 bases. Germline-derived CDR1 and CDR2 are SGHNT and YYREEE (reference sequence). In DNA form, the CDR3 reads TGTGCCAGCGGAATGATCGCCCCGGGAGGGGATGAGACCCAGTACTTC. Amino acids: CASGMIAPGGDETQYF.

The rearrangement links TRBV28 to TRBJ2-3; D uncertain. The germline V gene has CDR1 MDHEN and CDR2 SYDVKM. Trimming left V 3 bases short and J 0 bases short, with 16 bases between. There are 17 residues in the CDR3. The CDR3 coding sequence is TGTGCCAGCAGTTTCGCGTCCAGAGTGACTAGCACAGATACGCAGTATTTT. It codes for CASSFASRVTSTDTQYF.

This clonotype was seen a few times. The chain carries TRBV20-1 and TRBJ1-2; 8 nucleotides agree with TRBD1. CDR1 and CDR2 from the germline V gene are DFQATT and SNEGSKA (reference sequence). V shed 0 bases and J 1 base; nucleotides not matched to a gene: 7. The CDR3 is 16 amino acids. The CDR3 spells CSARDTGTGYNYGYTF. DNA of the CDR3: TGCAGTGCTAGAGATACCGGGACAGGCTATAACTATGGCTACACCTTC.

V is TRBV6-2 or TRBV6-3 and J is TRBJ2-3; no reliable D call. This CDR3 is 13 amino acids long. Trimming stripped 6 bases from V and 3 bases from J, with 10 bases between. Germline lookup yields CDR1 MNHEY and CDR2 SVGEGT. CDR3 region: CASSGPETDTQYF. The CDR3 coding sequence is TGTGCCAGCAGCGGGCCAGAGACAGATACGCAGTATTTT.

A few counts support this clonotype. This chain connects TRBV6-2 or TRBV6-3 to TRBJ1-6; tentative D call: TRBD1 (5 bases). The CDR3 spans 14 residues. Germline V CDR1 and CDR2: MNHEY, SVGEGT. The V gene lost 6 bases and the J gene lost 6 bases, with 12 bases spanning the gap. CDR3 DNA sequence: TGTGCCAGCAGACAGGCCGGGAGTAATTCACCCCTCCACTTT. Translation: CASRQAGSNSPLHF.

This clonotype showed up just a few times. V gene TRBV4-1 combines with J gene TRBJ1-5, with D perhaps matching TRBD1 (6 bases). The CDR3 totals 14 residues. CDR1 is MGHRA and CDR2 is YSYEKL in the germline V gene. V was cut by 0 bases and J by 9 bases, with 12 bases left in between. CDR3 sequence: CASSQEGGVGPQHF. The DNA for the CDR3 is TGCGCCAGCAGCCAAGAAGGGGGTGTAGGGCCCCAGCATTTT.

Points on this clonotype: This may be a read error: a much more frequent sequence differs by one nucleotide. The CDR3 coding sequence is TGTGCCAGCAGCCCCGGACTAGCGGCGAACAATGAGCAGTTCTTC. This gives the protein CASSPGLAANNEQFF. The chain is built from TRBV7-6 and TRBJ2-1; 10 bases fit TRBD2. In germline, CDR1 is SGHVS, CDR2 FNYEAQ. The CDR3 is 15 amino acids. V lost 5 bases, J lost 5 bases, and 6 bases stayed unmatched.

The V and J genes are TRBV6-2 or TRBV6-3 and TRBJ2-1; 10 bases are shared with TRBD2. From germline, CDR1 is MNHEY and CDR2 SVGEGT. CDR3 length equals 15 residues. The V gene end was trimmed by 2 bases and the J gene end by 8 bases; junction bases not matched to a gene: 6. In DNA form, the CDR3 reads TGTGCCAGCAGTTACGAGCGGGGGGGGAAGGATGAGCAGTTCTTC. Its translation is CASSYERGGKDEQFF.

This clonotype was recorded a few times. The V gene is TRBV5-8, the J gene TRBJ2-3; D possibly corresponds to TRBD2 (5 bases). Germline CDR1 and CDR2: SGHTS and YDEGEE. V lost 1 base to trimming and J lost 1 base, with 7 bases between them. The length of the CDR3 is 14 residues. The CDR3 is CASSLWRGTDTQYF. The CDR3 DNA sequence: TGTGCCAGCAGCTTGTGGCGGGGCACAGATACGCAGTATTTT. Using reference TRBV5-8 and TRBJ2-3 for the parts outside the CDR3, the full variable domain is EAGVTQSPTHLIKTRGQQATLRCSPISGHTSVYWYQQALGLGLQFLLWYDEGEERNRGNFPPRFSGRQFPNYSSELNVNALELEDSALYLCASSLWRGTDTQYFGPGTRLTVL.

This clonotype was seen only a few times. The chain uses TRBV3-1 and TRBJ1-3; 7 bases align to TRBD1. V lost 4 bases and J lost 0; bases outside the gene matches: 3. The germline gives CDR1 LGHDT, CDR2 YNNKEL (reference sequence). CDR3 length: 15 amino acids. The CDR3 reads CASSRDSLSGNTIYF. DNA of the CDR3: TGTGCCAGCAGCCGGGACAGCCTCTCTGGAAACACCATATATTTT. The full variable domain, with the rest looked up from reference TRBV3-1 and TRBJ1-3, is DTAVSQTPKYLVTQMGNDKSIKCEQNLGHDTMYWYKQDSKKFLKIMFSYNNKELIINETVPNRFSPKSPDKAHLNLHINSLELGDSAVYFCASSRDSLSGNTIYFGEGSWLTVV.

The chain uses TRBV4-3 and TRBJ2-2, with D perhaps matching TRBD2 (6 bases). Between the trimmed V and J ends, which lost 4 bases and 3 bases, there was a span of 12 bases. This CDR3 has 15 amino acids. Per the germline V gene, CDR1 is LGHNA and CDR2 is YSLEER. The CDR3 here is CASSRREGHTGELFF. The CDR3 bases are TGCGCCAGCAGCCGGCGGGAAGGGCACACCGGGGAGCTGTTTTTT.

This clonotype was recorded a few times. V and J are TRBV7-3 and TRBJ1-6; 7 nucleotides match TRBD1. The junction had 7 bases not matched to a gene; V was cut back by 3 bases and J by 11 bases. CDR1 and CDR2 (germline): SGHTA, FQGTGA. This CDR3 spans 14 amino acids. CDR3 sequence: CASSFRGFGTPLHF. As DNA, the CDR3 is TGTGCCAGCAGCTTCAGGGGGTTCGGGACACCCCTCCACTTT.

This rearrangement joins TRBV18 to TRBJ2-7, with TRBD1 identical over 9 bases. This CDR3 contains 14 residues. Trimming cost V 5 bases and J 6 bases; bases outside gene matches: 8. CDR1 is KGHSH, CDR2 LQKENI, per germline. The chain's CDR3 is CASSNRDRAVEQYF. DNA for the CDR3: TGTGCCAGCTCAAACCGGGACAGGGCTGTCGAGCAGTACTTC.

The J gene is TRBJ1-6, the V gene TRBV6-2 or TRBV6-3, with a weak D call TRBD1 (6 bases). Trimming took 7 bases from V and 6 from J, leaving 7 bases between them. The CDR3 extends over 12 amino acids. Germline V gives CDR1 MNHEY, CDR2 SVGEGT. For the CDR3, the DNA is TGTGCCAGCACGGGGGCTAATTCACCCCTCCACTTT. This codes for CASTGANSPLHF.

The chain carries TRBV7-2 and TRBJ2-2; TRBD1 agrees at 10 bases. This CDR3 region has 14 residues. V dropped 5 bases and J dropped 7; count of bases not matched to a gene: 4. CDR1 and CDR2 from the germline V gene are SGHTA and FQGNSA. This CDR3 reads CASSADRGLGELFF. CDR3 nucleotides: TGTGCCAGCAGCGCTGACAGGGGGCTCGGGGAGCTGTTTTTT.